This is a list of T cell receptor beta chains from one sample in a study of blood T cell repertoires in COVID-19. Some clones are missing from TCRdb's copy, which holds only in-frame ones; the method was immunoSEQ multiplex PCR. Of about 380,000 clones listed, more than 75% were seen once; the top ten hold 1.2%. What was sequenced was PBMCs or T cells enriched from blood (not recorded which). All receptors come from a woman in her late teens or twenties who had recovered from COVID-19. Each CDR3 is given with its conserved first and last residue. Expanded clones get a size class; other rows say once, few or many, or leave the size out.

CDR3 | J | size | V
CASSLTGATEAFF | TRBJ1-1 | . | TRBV11-2
CATSRGREDPSNQPQHF | TRBJ1-5 | . | TRBV15
CASKERANYGYTF | TRBJ1-2 | . | TRBV19
CASSFRDRTYEQYF | TRBJ2-7 | . | TRBV5-1
CASSPTGSGELFF | TRBJ2-2 | . | TRBV7-9
CTSSQDTGRAGELFF | TRBJ2-2 | . | TRBV1
CATSDLGGLADYNEQFF | TRBJ2-1 | . | TRBV24-1
CASRVALETQYF | TRBJ2-5 | . | TRBV28
CASSLVIAASGNTIYF | TRBJ1-3 | . | TRBV7-2
CATSRGTGYEQYF | TRBJ2-7 | . | TRBV15
CASSQGSAGGLYNEQFF | TRBJ2-1 | . | TRBV4-3
CAISVDSSNQPQHF | TRBJ1-5 | few | TRBV10-3
CSAPGHREAFF | TRBJ1-1 | . | TRBV20-1
CAWSGGQVHMNTEAFF | TRBJ1-1 | . | TRBV30
CASSYSGRGSPLHF | TRBJ1-6 | . | TRBV6-5
CASEQGNTEAFF | TRBJ1-1 | . | TRBV2
CASSPPAGLAGELFF | TRBJ2-2 | once | TRBV18
CASSRGLGAYEQYF | TRBJ2-7 | . | TRBV4-2
CASSVGQGMGTQYF | TRBJ2-5 | . | TRBV19
CASSSRTSGGATDTQYF | TRBJ2-3 | . | TRBV11-3
CAWSDRANEKLFF | TRBJ1-4 | . | TRBV30
CARGTGLVENSNQPQHF | TRBJ1-5 | . | TRBV28
CASSSGTGGHLLLYEQYF | TRBJ2-7 | . | TRBV7-2
CASSFHGEAFF | TRBJ1-1 | . | TRBV7-9